This passage covers 25 T cell receptor beta chains from one sample sequenced in a study of blood T cell repertoires in COVID-19. The protocol was immunoSEQ multiplex PCR, while the TCRdb copy is restricted to in-frame clones and leaves out a portion. The sample lists roughly 350,000 clones; approximately 92% were seen once. Sequenced sample: PBMCs or T cells enriched from blood (not recorded which). All receptors come from a woman aged 25 to 39 who had recovered from COVID-19.

The chain carries TRBV2 and TRBJ1-2; D gene unclear. The V end lost 10 bases, the J end lost 6 bases, and 18 bases lay between the germline ends. Germline CDR1 is SNHLY and CDR2 is FYNNEI. CDR3 length: 13 residues. The chain's CDR3 is CAMHSGWGDGYTF. The CDR3 nucleotides are TGTGCCATGCATTCGGGATGGGGTGATGGCTACACCTTC.

The CDR3 region is CASSQELWGSGGETQYF. Written as DNA, the CDR3 is TGTGCCAGCAGCCAAGAGCTCTGGGGGAGCGGGGGGGAGACCCAGTACTTC. The chain couples TRBV3-1 (or the pseudogene TRBV3-2) to TRBJ2-5; 9 nucleotides line up with TRBD2. Germline trimming cut 0 bases from V and 5 bases from J; bases unmatched to any gene: 10. From germline, CDR1 is LGHDT and CDR2 YNNKEL (reference sequence). The CDR3 is 17 amino acids.

This chain uses TRBV4-3 with TRBJ2-7, with 7 bases that match TRBD1. Trimming took 2 bases from V and 2 from J; bases not matched to a gene: 6. The V gene's germline CDR1 is LGHNA and CDR2 YSLEER. CDR3 length: 15 amino acids. CDR3 in DNA: TGCGCCAGCAGCCAACCGGGACAGCCACCCTACGAGCAGTACTTC. Translated: CASSQPGQPPYEQYF.

This clone was recorded only once. The chain carries TRBV9 and TRBJ1-3; 9 nucleotides line up with TRBD1. Germline CDR1 and CDR2: SGDLS and YYNGEE. V lost 0 bases and J lost 1; bases outside the gene matches: 2. CDR3 length: 16 residues. This CDR3 is CASSVGDRESGNTIYF. The DNA for the CDR3 is TGTGCCAGCAGCGTAGGGGACAGGGAGTCTGGAAACACCATATATTTT.

CDR3 sequence reads: CSVEDSREAFF. CDR3 bases: TGCAGCGTTGAAGATAGCAGAGAAGCTTTCTTT. The V and J genes are TRBV29-1 and TRBJ1-1, with unresolved D. The V end was cut by 0 bases, the J end by 8 bases, with 7 bases between. The CDR3 has 11 amino acids. Germline V gene lookup returns CDR1 SQVTM and CDR2 ANQGSEA.

The rearrangement joins TRBV28 to TRBJ1-2, with D possibly matching TRBD1 (5 bases). This CDR3 contains 14 residues. Germline loops: CDR1 MDHEN, CDR2 SYDVKM. V was pared by 5 bases and J by 3 bases, with 13 bases between. CDR3 bases: TGTGCCAGCAGTCGGGGGGGGTCGGACTATGGCTACACCTTC. It codes for CASSRGGSDYGYTF.

V gene TRBV6-2 or TRBV6-3 combines with J gene TRBJ2-1; D might be TRBD2 (8 bases). The CDR3 loop spans 14 amino acids. V dropped 4 bases and J dropped 11 bases, with 18 bases sitting between them. Per the germline V gene, CDR1 is MNHEY and CDR2 is SVGEGT. CDR3 loop: CASSSPGRGPKQFF. CDR3 nucleotides: TGTGCCAGCAGTTCTCCCGGGAGGGGGCCAAAGCAGTTCTTC.

The chain employs TRBV28 and TRBJ1-5; a possible D gene is TRBD1 (5 bases). Germline V gives CDR1 MDHEN, CDR2 SYDVKM. Trimming stripped 2 bases from V and 6 bases from J, with 20 bases between. CDR3 size: 17 residues. The CDR3, as DNA: TGTGCCAGCAGTTTACAACGGGGCGCGAAGGGAGGTCAGCCCCAGCATTTT. Its translation: CASSLQRGAKGGQPQHF.

This chain links TRBV28 with TRBJ1-2, with 8 bases fitting TRBD1. V lost 6 bases and J lost 6; bases outside the gene matches: 6. CDR1 is MDHEN and CDR2 is SYDVKM in the germline V gene. There are 13 residues in the CDR3. The CDR3 is CASSRQGLHGYTF. The CDR3 DNA follows: TGTGCCAGCAGCCGACAGGGGTTGCATGGCTACACCTTC.

The genes are TRBV5-4 and TRBJ2-1, with 9 bases lining up with TRBD1. In germline, CDR1 is SGHNT, CDR2 YYREEE (reference sequence). This CDR3 region has 16 residues. J gave up 7 bases and V 4 bases, and 12 bases lay outside the gene matches. The CDR3 loop is CASSPGDRALINEQFF. The DNA of the CDR3 is TGTGCCAGCAGCCCTGGGGACAGGGCCCTTATAAATGAGCAGTTCTTC. Full variable domain (missing parts from reference TRBV5-4 and TRBJ2-1): ETGVTQSPTHLIKTRGQQVTLRCSSQSGHNTVSWYQQALGQGPQFIFQYYREEENGRGNFPPRFSGLQFPNYSSELNVNALELDDSALYLCASSPGDRALINEQFFGPGTRLTVL.

The chain is built from TRBV6-6 and TRBJ2-3; TRBD2 matches 10 bases. This CDR3 has 16 amino acids. V lost 0 bases and J lost 4; bases outside the gene matches: 4. The germline V gene encodes CDR1 MNHNY and CDR2 SVGAGI (reference sequence). The CDR3 DNA follows: TGTGCCAGCAGTTACTCTCCTAGCGGGGGACCAGATACGCAGTATTTT. Translation gives CASSYSPSGGPDTQYF.

J is TRBJ2-2 and V is TRBV27, with 10 bases fitting TRBD1. From germline, CDR1 is MNHEY and CDR2 SMNVEV (reference sequence). This CDR3 region has 16 residues. The V gene end was trimmed by 3 bases and the J gene end by 6 bases; junction bases not matched to a gene: 7. The CDR3, as DNA: TGTGCCAGCAGTTTCGAGCGGGGACAGGGGCCCGGGGAGCTGTTTTTT. Translating it yields CASSFERGQGPGELFF.

The chain joins TRBV7-2 to TRBJ2-5; TRBD2 might be the D (6 bases). V was trimmed by 5 bases and J by 1 base, leaving 17 bases between them. Germline CDR1 is SGHTA and CDR2 is FQGNSA. The CDR3 consists of 16 residues. The CDR3 DNA sequence: TGTGCCAGCAGCAAATGGGGCCTGGGACTCCAAGAGACCCAGTACTTC. Amino acids: CASSKWGLGLQETQYF.

The chain links TRBV25-1 to TRBJ2-7; 8 bases are a match to TRBD1. CDR3 length: 15 amino acids. Trimming cost V 2 bases and J 3 bases; bases outside gene matches: 6. Germline loops: CDR1 MGHDK, CDR2 SYGVNS. The CDR3 sequence: CASSERTGRRYEQYF. Here the CDR3 DNA reads TGTGCCAGCAGTGAAAGGACAGGGCGCCGCTACGAGCAGTACTTC.

The chain links TRBV4-3 to TRBJ1-2, with TRBD1 identical over 12 bases. From germline, CDR1 is LGHNA and CDR2 YSLEER. The CDR3 is 15 amino acids. V lost 0 bases and J lost 12; bases outside the gene matches: 8. CDR3 coding DNA: TGCGCCAGCAGCCAAGATGCCGGGACAGGGGGCAGAAACACCTTC. Encoded protein: CASSQDAGTGGRNTF.

This clone was counted once. The chain recombines TRBV18 with TRBJ1-1; D possibly corresponds to TRBD1 (6 bases). Per germline, CDR1 KGHSH and CDR2 LQKENI. Trimming shortened V by 3 bases and J by 7 bases, and 9 bases separated the two germline ends. The CDR3 contains 12 residues. CDR3 DNA sequence: TGTGCCAGCTCACCCAGGACAGATGAAGCTTTCTTT. It specifies CASSPRTDEAFF.

Only a few counts were recorded for this clone. This chain uses TRBV6-5 with TRBJ1-2; D is unresolved. V lost 0 bases and J 8 bases, leaving 10 bases between the germline ends. The length of the CDR3 is 13 residues. Germline CDR1 reads MNHEY; CDR2 reads SVGAGI. In nucleotides, the CDR3 is TGTGCCAGCAGTTACTCGAGGGCGCGGGGCTACACCTTC. Translated: CASSYSRARGYTF.

The chain couples TRBV3-1 (or the pseudogene TRBV3-2) to TRBJ1-1, with D maybe TRBD1 (6 bases). The CDR3 spans 14 residues. The V gene lost 3 bases and the J gene lost 4 bases, with 12 bases spanning the gap. From germline, CDR1 is LGHDT and CDR2 YNNKEL (reference sequence). The CDR3, as DNA: TGTGCCAGCAGCCACAGGGGCCAAAGCACTGAAGCTTTCTTT. Translation gives CASSHRGQSTEAFF.

The CDR3 DNA is TGTGCCAGCAGACGAGCGGGGGGGCCGAGCTCAGATACGCAGTATTTT. It yields the protein CASRRAGGPSSDTQYF. The V call is TRBV27, the J call TRBJ2-3; TRBD2 aligns across 10 bases. Germline V gives CDR1 MNHEY, CDR2 SMNVEV (reference sequence). This CDR3 comprises 16 residues. The trim removed 6 bases at V and 4 bases at J, leaving 10 bases unmatched.

The chain employs TRBV7-2 and TRBJ2-3, with 8 bases fitting TRBD1. The CDR3 runs 13 residues. V shed 6 bases and J 6 bases; nucleotides not matched to a gene: 5. Germline V gene sequence: CDR1 SGHTA, CDR2 FQGNSA. The CDR3 loop reads CASRRTGLDTQYF. Here the CDR3 DNA reads TGTGCCAGCAGACGGACAGGGCTTGATACGCAGTATTTT.

The chain links TRBV29-1 to TRBJ1-2; D is possibly TRBD1 (5 bases). CDR1 is SQVTM and CDR2 is ANQGSEA in the germline V gene. CDR3 size: 12 residues. Trimming took 7 bases from V and 5 from J, leaving 14 bases between them. As DNA, the CDR3 is TGCAGCGCCCTCGGAGACAGTTATGGCTACACCTTC. Translating it yields CSALGDSYGYTF.

This clone was seen a few times. The chain combines TRBV29-1 with TRBJ2-7, with TRBD1 matching 7 bases. Trimming at V came to 6 bases and at J to 2 bases, leaving 7 bases not matched to a gene. CDR3 length: 13 amino acids. Germline V gene lookup returns CDR1 SQVTM and CDR2 ANQGSEA. CDR3 protein: CSVEGDSPYEQYF. Written as DNA, the CDR3 is TGCAGCGTCGAGGGGGACAGCCCCTACGAGCAGTACTTC.

The chain recombines TRBV28 with TRBJ2-2, with 7 nucleotides matching TRBD1. J lost 7 bases, V lost 8 bases, and 10 bases had no gene match. Looked up from germline, CDR1 is MDHEN and CDR2 is SYDVKM. This CDR3 comprises 14 residues. The CDR3 here is CASHSGQQVGELFF. The CDR3 bases are TGTGCCAGCCACTCGGGACAGCAAGTCGGGGAGCTGTTTTTT.

The chain combines TRBV7-8 with TRBJ1-1; 8 nucleotides line up with TRBD1. Unmatched junction bases numbered 11, after V lost 5 bases and J lost 6 bases. CDR3 length: 15 residues. Germline V gene data show CDR1 as SGHVS and CDR2 as FQNEAQ. The CDR3 protein is CASSQPMTGAPEAFF. CDR3 nucleotide sequence: TGTGCCAGCAGCCAGCCCATGACAGGGGCCCCTGAAGCTTTCTTT.

V is TRBV3-1 (or the pseudogene TRBV3-2) and J is TRBJ2-7, with 10 bases identical to TRBD2. J lost 2 bases, V lost 0 bases, and 4 bases had no gene match. The CDR3 sequence is 16 residues long. Germline CDR1 is LGHDT and CDR2 is YNNKEL (reference sequence). For the CDR3, the DNA is TGTGCCAGCAGCCAAGACGCAGGACTAGCGGCCTACGAGCAGTACTTC. This encodes CASSQDAGLAAYEQYF.